This TCR beta chain was found in a study of blood T cell repertoires in COVID-19 (dated by TCRdb to about 2020). Looking at the study overall: Samples covering the acute and convalescent phases of COVID-19 were provided by collaborators in the United States, Italy and Spain. The dataset comprised deeply sampled blood TCRbeta repertoires from subjects exposed to, actively infected with, or recovered from COVID-19. The sample metadata nearly always contained a de-identified subject ID, COVID-19 status, age in years and sex. Where available, HLA class I and class II types were obtained from metadata supplied by the sample provider rather than from assay-based typing. The prospective study material was composed of cDNA or gDNA derived from T cells, B-cell-depleted T cells, or PBMCs. The samples were drawn from two sources: the first 160 participants of the ongoing ImmuneRACE study, and fewer than 1,500 subjects contributed by 6 global collaborators. A freely available public database, intended as a resource for researchers studying the immune response to SARS-CoV-2, is where the repertoires were released.

Concerning this clone itself: This receptor's antigen is unknown. Base qualities are not recorded, but no much larger clone differs from it by a single base.

TCRbeta CDR3 regions were amplified from genomic DNA by means of the immunoSEQ Assay, a bias-controlled multiplex PCR. Per the source publication's procedure: The number of nucleated cells in each sample was estimated by amplification of reference gene primers within the assay. Sequence reads were collapsed and filtered to measure the absolute abundance of every unique TCRbeta CDR3 rearrangement. For each sample, productive Simpson clonality was calculated by taking the square root of Simpson's diversity index across productive rearrangements. TCRdb took over this immuneACCESS table, retaining in-frame rearrangements with V and J assigned. Such tables are incomplete; in checked studies, under half of the missing clones stem from an unresolved V gene, and the remainder is unexplained. V and J calls and clone size are those listed in that table; D and trimming were worked out from the DNA. The sample data list over 150,000 clones, and about 95% of these were observed just once. Roughly 0.76% of the sample comes from the top ten.

The germline V gene (reference sequence) sets CDR1 to MNHEY and CDR2 to SMNVEV. The CDR3 holds 14 amino acids from the cysteine to the phenylalanine. Just CDR3 DNA is preserved here, 42 bases in frame from base 1. Cut back by 6 bases and 8 bases, the V and J ends lie 14 bases apart. One collaborating source in Seattle enrolled patients while the patients were actively infected and followed the patients over time throughout the course of disease. The collaborating institutions used their own protocols to collect whole blood in K2EDTA tubes. For TCRbeta analysis, collaborator samples were shipped as frozen whole blood, as isolated PBMCs, or as DNA extracted from either sample type. Overall results and qualifications from the work: Clinical and demographic metadata were provided uncurated, with the amount varying by source and participant.

This receptor was identified in a man aged 30 to 39 with COVID-19, enrolled during active disease. The source material was peripheral blood. The rearrangement combines TRBV27 with TRBJ1-6; TRBD1 is a weak D gene call, 5 bases matching. The CDR3 region reads CASRPGIGDSPLHF. In nucleotide form, the sequence is TGTGCCAGCAGACCAGGGATCGGCGATTCACCCCTCCACTTT.